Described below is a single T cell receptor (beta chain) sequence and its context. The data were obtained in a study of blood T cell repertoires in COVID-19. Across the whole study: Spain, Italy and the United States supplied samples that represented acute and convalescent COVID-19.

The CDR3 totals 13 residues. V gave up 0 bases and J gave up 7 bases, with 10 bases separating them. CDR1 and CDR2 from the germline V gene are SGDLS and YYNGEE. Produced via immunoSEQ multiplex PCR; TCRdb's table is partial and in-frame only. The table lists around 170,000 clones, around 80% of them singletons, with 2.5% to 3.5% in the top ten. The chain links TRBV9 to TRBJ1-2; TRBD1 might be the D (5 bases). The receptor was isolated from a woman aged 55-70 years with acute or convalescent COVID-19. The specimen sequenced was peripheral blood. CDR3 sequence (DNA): TGTGCCAGCAGCGTAGTTGGGGGAGGTGGCTACACCTTC. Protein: CASSVVGGGGYTF.